Below, 28 T cell receptor beta chains from the same sample are listed, as sequenced in a study of shared clonotypes between healthy human individuals. Assay used: immunoSEQ multiplex PCR; TCRdb lists only in-frame clones, some missing. This sample yields some 1.5 million clones, of which roughly 96% are seen a single time; more than 0.9% belongs to the top ten. The sample consisted of naive CD4+ T cells sorted from blood. As to subset: CD45RA+ positively selected. The receptor set was obtained from a man between 25 and 39 years old in good health.

The rearrangement uses TRBV27 and TRBJ1-5; D is undetermined. Trimming left V 0 bases short and J 9 bases short, with 15 bases between. This CDR3 has 15 residues. In germline, CDR1 is MNHEY, CDR2 SMNVEV (reference sequence). The CDR3 DNA is TGTGCCAGCAGTTTATCCCGTGGGCGAGGCTCGCCCCAGCATTTT. Protein product: CASSLSRGRGSPQHF.

The rearrangement uses TRBV27 and TRBJ2-3, with TRBD1 identical over 7 bases. The junction had 9 bases not matched to a gene; V was cut back by 4 bases and J by 5 bases. CDR3 length equals 15 residues. Germline V gene lookup returns CDR1 MNHEY and CDR2 SMNVEV (reference sequence). CDR3 amino acids: CASSSQGSGLDTQYF. DNA of the CDR3: TGTGCCAGCAGTTCACAGGGGTCAGGGTTAGATACGCAGTATTTT.

V usage is TRBV2 and J usage is TRBJ2-3, with D perhaps matching TRBD1 or TRBD2 (5 bases each). V gave up 8 bases and J gave up 6 bases, with 12 bases separating them. Germline-derived CDR1 and CDR2 are SNHLY and FYNNEI. The CDR3 sequence is 12 residues long. This chain's CDR3 is CASGTRSDTQYF. The CDR3 DNA follows: TGTGCCAGCGGGACCCGATCCGATACGCAGTATTTT.

The genes are TRBV10-3 and TRBJ1-2; 8 positions agree with TRBD1. CDR3 length: 14 amino acids. The V segment lost 5 bases and the J segment 3 bases; nucleotides outside the gene matches: 5. The germline gives CDR1 ENHRY, CDR2 SYGVKD. CDR3 amino acids: CAISPQGADYGYTF. CDR3 coding DNA: TGTGCCATCAGTCCGCAGGGGGCCGACTATGGCTACACCTTC.

The CDR3 loop reads CAIRTTGADSSYNEQFF. CDR3 nucleotides: TGTGCCATCCGGACTACAGGGGCCGATAGCTCCTACAATGAGCAGTTCTTC. V is TRBV28 and J is TRBJ2-1; possibly TRBD1 for D (7 bases). Deletions cut 10 bases from V and 0 bases from J, with 22 bases between. Germline-derived CDR1 and CDR2 are MDHEN and SYDVKM. The CDR3 runs to 17 residues.

The chain combines TRBV18 with TRBJ1-3; the D gene is possibly TRBD1 (6 bases). This CDR3 spans 17 amino acids. Germline V gene lookup returns CDR1 KGHSH and CDR2 LQKENI. V was clipped by 3 bases and J by 4 bases, with 19 bases between them. The CDR3 DNA reads TGTGCCAGCTCACCCCTTGGGACAAACCTCCGCGGAAACACCATATATTTT. Translated: CASSPLGTNLRGNTIYF.

This clone was observed once. The rearrangement uses TRBV5-5 and TRBJ2-7; the D gene is possibly TRBD1 (5 bases). V lost 2 bases and J 7 bases, leaving 13 bases between the germline ends. This CDR3 is 13 amino acids long. The germline gives CDR1 SGHKS, CDR2 YYEKEE (reference sequence). CDR3 bases: TGTGCCAGCAGCTTCGGCAGGGTGGGAGAGCAGTACTTC. Amino acid sequence: CASSFGRVGEQYF. The variable domain in full, completed from reference TRBV5-5 and TRBJ2-7, reads DAGVTQSPTHLIKTRGQQVTLRCSPISGHKSVSWYQQVLGQGPQFIFQYYEKEERGRGNFPDRFSARQFPNYSSELNVNALLLGDSALYLCASSFGRVGEQYFGPGTRLTVT.

The chain carries TRBV15 and TRBJ2-6; D gene uncertain. The V and J ends lost 0 bases and 4 bases respectively, with 7 bases between them. The germline V gene encodes CDR1 LNHNV and CDR2 YYDKDF (reference sequence). The CDR3 loop spans 15 amino acids. CDR3 in amino acids: CATSRDRLGANVLTF. CDR3 coding DNA: TGTGCCACCAGCAGAGATCGCTTGGGGGCCAACGTCCTGACTTTC.

In the case of this clone: This CDR3 is also generated by other DNA sequences in the sample. CDR3 in amino acids: CASRDSGANVLTF. The CDR3 region has the DNA TGTGCCAGCAGAGACTCTGGGGCCAACGTCCTGACTTTC. The chain uses TRBV14 and TRBJ2-6; no clear D gene. This CDR3 region has 13 residues. V was pared by 6 bases and J by 0 bases, with 3 bases between. CDR1 is SGHDN and CDR2 is FVKESK in the germline V gene. The full variable domain, rest sourced from reference TRBV14 and TRBJ2-6, is EAGVTQFPSHSVIEKGQTVTLRCDPISGHDNLYWYRRVMGKEIKFLLHFVKESKQDESGMPNNRFLAERTGGTYSTLKVQPAELEDSGVYFCASRDSGANVLTFGAGSRLTVL.

This clone was found once. J is TRBJ1-5 and V is TRBV6-1; the D gene is possibly TRBD1 (5 bases). Trimming took off 4 bases at V and 6 bases at J, with 10 bases between the two ends. The CDR3 spans 13 residues. The germline CDR1 and CDR2 sequences are MNHNS and SASEGT. The CDR3 protein is CASSGAGFQPQHF. CDR3 DNA sequence: TGTGCCAGCAGTGGAGCAGGGTTTCAGCCCCAGCATTTT.

Of note for this clone: Other nucleotide sequences from this sample produce the same CDR3. The DNA for the CDR3 is TGTGCCATCAGTGAGGGTTCCTACGAGCAGTACTTC. Residues: CAISEGSYEQYF. The chain joins TRBV10-3 to TRBJ2-7, with D unresolved. CDR1 ENHRY and CDR2 SYGVKD come from the germline V gene. This CDR3 contains 12 residues. Trimming took off 2 bases at V and 1 base at J, with 3 bases between the two ends.

The rearrangement uses TRBV6-6 and TRBJ1-3, with unresolved D. This CDR3 spans 15 amino acids. The V and J ends lost 4 bases and 0 bases respectively, with 10 bases between them. CDR1 and CDR2 (germline): MNHNY, SVGAGI (reference sequence). CDR3 in DNA: TGTGCCAGCAGTTGGGCCCCAAGCTCTGGAAACACCATATATTTT. It yields the protein CASSWAPSSGNTIYF.

The chain links TRBV6-1 to TRBJ2-5, with D maybe TRBD2 (5 bases). The germline V gene has CDR1 MNHNS and CDR2 SASEGT. Deletions cut 2 bases from V and 9 bases from J, with 19 bases between. The length of the CDR3 is 15 residues. CDR3 sequence (DNA): TGTGCCAGCAGTGAAAGGGAGAAGCGGCCAACGGCCCAGTACTTC. Translated, it gives CASSEREKRPTAQYF.

The chain has TRBV18 and TRBJ2-3, with TRBD1 identical over 8 bases. J was trimmed by 2 bases and V by 3 bases; bases with no gene match: 7. In germline, CDR1 is KGHSH, CDR2 LQKENI. This CDR3 has 16 residues. CDR3 in DNA: TGTGCCAGCTCACCCTGGGGGACAGGTGACACAGATACGCAGTATTTT. Translating it yields CASSPWGTGDTDTQYF. Filled out from reference TRBV18 and TRBJ2-3, the complete variable domain reads NAGVMQNPRHLVRRRGQEARLRCSPMKGHSHVYWYRQLPEEGLKFMVYLQKENIIDESGMPKERFSAEFPKEGPSILRIQQVVRGDSAAYFCASSPWGTGDTDTQYFGPGTRLTVL.

The V call is TRBV7-2, the J call TRBJ2-1, with D possibly being TRBD1 (6 bases). The CDR3 extends over 15 amino acids. Trimming shortened V by 1 base and J by 4 bases, and 11 bases separated the two germline ends. Germline loops: CDR1 SGHTA, CDR2 FQGNSA. CDR3 loop: CASSLEGEWYNEQFF. The CDR3, as DNA: TGTGCCAGCAGCTTAGAGGGGGAGTGGTACAATGAGCAGTTCTTC.

J is TRBJ2-7 and V is TRBV5-4, with 7 bases aligning to TRBD1. From germline, CDR1 is SGHNT and CDR2 YYREEE (reference sequence). The CDR3 loop spans 13 amino acids. J lost 3 bases, V lost 5 bases, and 5 bases had no gene match. As DNA, the CDR3 is TGTGCCAGCAGTGAGGGGGCGGGCTACGAGCAGTACTTC. Amino acid sequence: CASSEGAGYEQYF. Variable domain in full (rest from reference TRBV5-4 and TRBJ2-7): ETGVTQSPTHLIKTRGQQVTLRCSSQSGHNTVSWYQQALGQGPQFIFQYYREEENGRGNFPPRFSGLQFPNYSSELNVNALELDDSALYLCASSEGAGYEQYFGPGTRLTVT.

The V and J genes are TRBV29-1 and TRBJ2-7, with D tentatively TRBD2 (5 bases). V was cut by 4 bases and J by 6 bases, with 19 bases left in between. Germline assignment: CDR1 SQVTM and CDR2 ANQGSEA. The CDR3 has 14 residues. The CDR3, as DNA: TGCAGCGTTGCTCCGGGATCCCCCTTTGGCGAGCAGTACTTC. This gives the protein CSVAPGSPFGEQYF.

The DNA of the CDR3 is TGCAGCGTTGCGAAGGGAGACAATGAGCAGTTCTTC. Translated: CSVAKGDNEQFF. The chain links TRBV29-1 to TRBJ2-1; possible D gene TRBD2, 5 bases. The CDR3 length is 12 residues. CDR1 is SQVTM and CDR2 is ANQGSEA in the germline V gene. V was cut by 4 bases and J by 5 bases, with 9 bases left in between.

The CDR3 loop reads CSVEGTNYEQYF. CDR3 in DNA: TGCAGCGTTGAAGGGACTAACTACGAGCAGTACTTC. The chain carries TRBV29-1 and TRBJ2-7, with D possibly matching TRBD2 (6 bases). CDR1 and CDR2 from the germline V gene are SQVTM and ANQGSEA. Trimming cost V 1 base and J 3 bases, with 7 bases left between them. The CDR3 length is 12 residues.

This clone has a single count. The CDR3 DNA reads as TGTGCCAGCAGCCGTAGACTAGCGGGAGATGGAGATACGCAGTATTTT. Its protein is CASSRRLAGDGDTQYF. The V gene is TRBV7-9, the J gene TRBJ2-3, with TRBD2 matching over 12 bases. Germline V CDR1 and CDR2: SEHNR, FQNEAQ (reference sequence). This CDR3 is built from 16 residues. The V gene end was trimmed by 5 bases and the J gene end by 5 bases; junction bases not matched to a gene: 8.

The chain combines TRBV5-4 with TRBJ1-2, with 10 bases aligning to TRBD1. V lost 0 bases, J lost 7 bases, and 21 bases stayed unmatched. The CDR3 totals 20 residues. Germline V gene data show CDR1 as SGHNT and CDR2 as YYREEE (reference sequence). The CDR3 spells CASSLGLPRTGGSTVRGYTF. CDR3 in DNA: TGTGCCAGCAGCTTGGGGCTTCCTCGGACAGGGGGGTCCACTGTACGTGGCTACACCTTC.

A single count supports this clone. J is TRBJ2-7 and V is TRBV28; tentative D call: TRBD1 (6 bases). Germline V gene lookup returns CDR1 MDHEN and CDR2 SYDVKM. This CDR3 has 15 amino acids. The V gene lost 6 bases and the J gene lost 2 bases, with 17 bases spanning the gap. CDR3 in amino acids: CASRPTSGQPYEQYF. The CDR3, as DNA: TGTGCCAGCAGGCCTACCTCAGGACAGCCCTACGAGCAGTACTTC.

V and J are TRBV6-1 and TRBJ2-3; D not resolved. The V and J ends lost 4 bases and 2 bases respectively, with 7 bases between them. This CDR3 region has 13 residues. Looked up from germline, CDR1 is MNHNS and CDR2 is SASEGT. This chain's CDR3 is CASSGSFTDTQYF. The CDR3 DNA reads as TGTGCCAGCAGTGGGAGCTTCACAGATACGCAGTATTTT.

To note about this clone: The same CDR3 can be traced to other DNA sequences in this sample. The rearrangement joins TRBV5-4 to TRBJ1-3, with no clear D. Germline V gene lookup returns CDR1 SGHNT and CDR2 YYREEE (reference sequence). The CDR3 has 13 residues. Trimming left V 4 bases short and J 0 bases short, with 5 bases between. In DNA form, the CDR3 reads TGTGCCAGCAGCCTCTCCTCTGGAAACACCATATATTTT. It encodes CASSLSSGNTIYF.

Concerning this clone: At one end, the junction sequence differs from germline, possibly due to a read error. The J gene is TRBJ2-2, the V gene TRBV7-3, with D possibly being TRBD2 (5 bases). Germline values: CDR1 SGHTA, CDR2 FQGTGA. The CDR3 is made up of 15 amino acids. For the CDR3, the DNA is TGTGCCAGCAGCATAACTAGGGAGAACACCGGGGAGCTGTTTTTT. It specifies CASSITRENTGELFF.

The chain couples TRBV18 to TRBJ2-6; 7 nucleotides line up with TRBD1. The V and J ends lost 4 bases and 4 bases, in that order; junction bases with no gene match: 4. There are 15 residues in the CDR3. From germline, CDR1 is KGHSH and CDR2 LQKENI. The CDR3, as DNA: TGTGCCAGCTCACGAACAGGGGCCGGGGCCAACGTCCTGACTTTC. Translated: CASSRTGAGANVLTF.

V gene TRBV5-6 combines with J gene TRBJ1-2; D is ambiguous. Germline V gene sequence: CDR1 SGHDT, CDR2 YYEEEE. V was clipped by 0 bases and J by 2 bases, with 11 bases between them. The CDR3 totals 15 residues. Here the CDR3 reads CASSLDPTTNYGYTF. For the CDR3, the DNA is TGTGCCAGCAGCTTGGATCCGACAACGAACTATGGCTACACCTTC.

This chain connects TRBV28 to TRBJ1-1; tentative D call: TRBD1 (6 bases). The germline CDR1 and CDR2 sequences are MDHEN and SYDVKM. This CDR3 is 14 amino acids long. V was pared by 8 bases and J by 0 bases, with 13 bases between. The CDR3 loop is CASGTQGLNTEAFF. The DNA of the CDR3 is TGTGCCAGCGGAACACAGGGATTGAACACTGAAGCTTTCTTT.